The clone carrying this TCR beta chain has a single count. Its antigen remains unidentified. Roughly 99,000 TCR templates underwent assay in each sample. Assay used: immunoSEQ multiplex PCR; TCRdb lists only in-frame clones, some missing. The sample comprises roughly 100,000 clones, about 93% of which are singletons, and around 0.29% rests with the top ten. The sample comes from a study of siplizumab effects on memory and regulatory T cells. The length of the CDR3 is 12 residues. V shed 0 bases and J 11 bases; nucleotides not matched to a gene: 4. Germline V gives CDR1 GTSNPN, CDR2 SVGIG (reference sequence). Whole-study results and caveats: Only a minor fraction of alloreactive clones mapped to unstimulated subsets. The drug siplizumab significantly decreased the alloreactive sequences that could be traced to unstimulated CD4+ memory cells.

This chain uses TRBV30 with TRBJ1-5; TRBD1 matches 7 bases. The sequenced sample was CD4+ T cells sorted from blood. The TCR originated in a human donor in good health. The CDR3 DNA reads as TGTGCCTGGAGTGTACAGGGGAAAGCCCAGCATTTT. This encodes CAWSVQGKAQHF.